The 20 T cell receptor beta chains in this list originate from one sample, sequenced in a study of T cell repertoires in cytomegalovirus infection. No antigen is known for these receptors. MiXCR was run by TCRdb on the reads, yielding one entry per CDR3 protein. The sample contains around 71,000 distinct CDR3 sequences, roughly 22% of which appear only once. Here the sequenced sample was CD8+ T cells from cultured PBMCs, taken from culture after CMV antigen stimulation. The receptors were sampled from a human donor in good health (CMV status not recorded). Some clones in this sample may be carry-over from other donors' samples.

This clonotype was counted ten times or more. This chain joins TRBV7-8 and TRBJ2-5; D might be TRBD1 or TRBD2, each matching 5 bases. Trimming removed 5 bases at V and 0 bases at J, with 19 bases between. The length of the CDR3 is 17 residues. Germline V lookup: CDR1 SGHVS, CDR2 FQNEAQ. CDR3 loop: CASSPRPGPMYQETQYF. CDR3 in DNA: TGTGCCAGCAGCCCAAGACCGGGACCGATGTACCAAGAGACCCAGTACTTC.

The gene calls are TRBV7-8 and TRBJ1-2; tentative D call: TRBD1 (6 bases). The V end lost 2 bases, the J end lost 4 bases, and 11 bases lay between the germline ends. CDR1 and CDR2 (germline): SGHVS, FQNEAQ. CDR3 length equals 14 residues. Written as DNA, the CDR3 is TGTGCCAGCAGCTTAAGGGGGTTAGTCTATGGCTACACCTTC. As protein: CASSLRGLVYGYTF.

This sequence joins TRBV7-9 and TRBJ2-4, with TRBD1 identical over 10 bases. In germline, CDR1 is SEHNR, CDR2 FQNEAQ (reference sequence). This CDR3 has 17 amino acids. The trim removed 5 bases at V and 1 base at J, leaving 8 bases unmatched. The CDR3: CASSEDRGFGAKNIQYF. CDR3 in DNA: TGTGCCAGCAGCGAGGACAGGGGGTTCGGGGCCAAAAACATTCAGTACTTC.

V is TRBV6-4 and J is TRBJ1-1; no clear D gene. In germline, CDR1 is MRHNA, CDR2 SNTAGT. The CDR3 totals 15 residues. V lost 6 bases and J 1 base, leaving 15 bases between the germline ends. The CDR3 spells CASRKDLSGNTEAFF. In nucleotides, the CDR3 is TGTGCCAGCAGGAAGGATCTGTCGGGGAACACTGAAGCTTTCTTT.

The chain links TRBV6-2 or TRBV6-3 to TRBJ2-4, with D uncertain. The CDR3 extends over 15 amino acids. Trimming left V 0 bases short and J 6 bases short, with 12 bases between. The germline CDR1 and CDR2 sequences are MNHEY and SVGEGT. The CDR3 region is CASSYSALHANIQYF. The CDR3 coding sequence is TGTGCCAGCAGTTACTCAGCTCTACACGCAAACATTCAGTACTTC.

This clonotype was picked up a small number of times. J is TRBJ2-3 and V is TRBV7-8, with D perhaps TRBD1 or TRBD2 (5 bases each). The CDR3 runs 16 residues. Between the trimmed V and J ends, which lost 9 bases and 2 bases, there was a span of 21 bases. Germline CDR1 is SGHVS and CDR2 is FQNEAQ. In nucleotides, the CDR3 is TGTGCCAGTAGGGACCTTGGGCAGGGCCACACAGATACGCAGTATTTT. As protein: CASRDLGQGHTDTQYF.

The chain recombines TRBV7-9 with TRBJ2-5; D tentatively reads TRBD1 or TRBD2 (5 bases each). Germline V gives CDR1 SEHNR, CDR2 FQNEAQ (reference sequence). Trimming left V 6 bases short and J 5 bases short, with 16 bases between. The CDR3 covers 14 residues. CDR3 loop: CASSRRDQMETQYF. The CDR3 nucleotides are TGTGCCAGCAGTCGCCGGGACCAAATGGAGACCCAGTACTTC.

This rearrangement joins TRBV19 to TRBJ2-1; no reliable D call. CDR1 and CDR2 (germline): LNHDA, SQIVND (reference sequence). V was pared by 4 bases and J by 8 bases, with 18 bases between. CDR3 length: 15 residues. This CDR3 reads CASSTKRRVWDEQFF. In DNA, the CDR3 is TGTGCCAGTAGTACTAAACGCCGGGTCTGGGATGAGCAGTTCTTC.

This chain uses TRBV7-9 with TRBJ2-7, with 7 bases identical to TRBD1. This CDR3 spans 15 amino acids. After removal of 8 bases from V and 0 bases from J, the junction contained 10 bases not matched to a gene. The germline CDR1 and CDR2 sequences are SEHNR and FQNEAQ (reference sequence). The CDR3 loop reads CASDDRERGSYEQYF. CDR3 sequence (DNA): TGTGCCAGCGACGACAGGGAGAGGGGCTCCTACGAGCAGTACTTC.

The J gene is TRBJ2-5, the V gene TRBV7-6, with D possibly being TRBD1 or TRBD2 (6 bases each). Germline assignment: CDR1 SGHVS and CDR2 FNYEAQ. The ends were cut back, 10 bases at V and 4 bases at J, with 22 bases in the middle. The CDR3 has 15 amino acids. The CDR3 region has the DNA TGTGCCACCCTGACACGGGGGCGAAAGGGAGAGACCCAGTACTTC. Translation gives CATLTRGRKGETQYF.

This clonotype was seen only a few times. This chain connects TRBV11-2 to TRBJ2-7, with D uncertain. Trimming shortened V by 1 base and J by 4 bases, and 8 bases separated the two germline ends. The CDR3 spans 13 residues. CDR1 is SGHAT, CDR2 FQNNGV, per germline. Here the CDR3 DNA reads TGTGCCAGCAGCTTAGCCGGCTTTTACGAGCAGTACTTC. The encoded protein is CASSLAGFYEQYF. Complete variable domain (other parts from reference TRBV11-2 and TRBJ2-7): EAGVAQSPRYKIIEKRQSVAFWCNPISGHATLYWYQQILGQGPKLLIQFQNNGVVDDSQLPKDRFSAERLKGVDSTLKIQPAKLEDSAVYLCASSLAGFYEQYFGPGTRLTVT.

The chain combines TRBV7-8 with TRBJ2-1, with TRBD2 as a possible D gene (6 bases). There are 16 residues in the CDR3. Trimming pared 7 bases from V and 2 bases from J, leaving 18 bases between. The germline V gene encodes CDR1 SGHVS and CDR2 FQNEAQ. The CDR3 protein is CASTLPTGGAYNEQFF. CDR3 in DNA: TGTGCCAGCACTCTCCCGACCGGGGGTGCCTACAATGAGCAGTTCTTC.

The chain couples TRBV7-8 to TRBJ1-4; perhaps TRBD1 as D (5 bases). Germline V gene sequence: CDR1 SGHVS, CDR2 FQNEAQ. Trimming left V 2 bases short and J 3 bases short, with 13 bases between. This CDR3 comprises 16 residues. The CDR3 region is CASSLLMTAANEKLFF. In DNA form, the CDR3 reads TGTGCCAGCAGCTTACTTATGACAGCAGCTAATGAAAAACTGTTTTTT.

The gene calls are TRBV20-1 and TRBJ2-1; D not resolved. This CDR3 comprises 15 residues. Deletions cut 6 bases from V and 1 base from J, with 16 bases between. Per germline, CDR1 DFQATT and CDR2 SNEGSKA (reference sequence). The CDR3 region has the DNA TGCAGTGCCCGGGCCATTTCAGCGTCCTACAATGAGCAGTTCTTC. Its protein is CSARAISASYNEQFF.

CDR3 DNA: TGCAGTGCTCCTAGGTCAGGGATGCTGGAGACCCAGTACTTC. Protein: CSAPRSGMLETQYF. This sequence joins TRBV20-1 and TRBJ2-5, with D possibly matching TRBD1 (5 bases). The germline V gene has CDR1 DFQATT and CDR2 SNEGSKA (reference sequence). V was pared by 5 bases and J by 5 bases, with 18 bases between. The CDR3 is 14 residues long.

This clonotype has just one count. This chain joins TRBV10-3 and TRBJ2-5; D is uncertain. CDR1 and CDR2 from the germline V gene are ENHRY and SYGVKD. V was cut by 4 bases and J by 5 bases, with 11 bases left in between. The CDR3 sequence is 13 residues long. The CDR3 protein is CAISGPGLETQYF. CDR3 nucleotides: TGTGCCATCAGTGGCCCGGGTCTGGAGACCCAGTACTTC.

The V and J genes are TRBV7-2 and TRBJ1-5; D not resolved. Per germline, CDR1 SGHTA and CDR2 FQGNSA. CDR3 size: 16 residues. Trimming pared 4 bases from V and 2 bases from J, leaving 15 bases between. The CDR3 DNA is TGTGCCAGCAGCTCCCTTCCGGGTACCGGCAATCAGCCCCAGCATTTT. Its translation: CASSSLPGTGNQPQHF.

The rearrangement links TRBV7-9 to TRBJ1-2, with TRBD1 as a possible D gene (6 bases). V lost 0 bases to trimming and J lost 6 bases, with 20 bases between them. The CDR3 loop spans 17 amino acids. Germline V CDR1 and CDR2: SEHNR, FQNEAQ (reference sequence). Here the CDR3 reads CASSLAPALQGKHGYTF. CDR3 sequence (DNA): TGTGCCAGCAGCTTAGCGCCTGCACTCCAGGGGAAGCATGGCTACACCTTC.

This chain uses TRBV28 with TRBJ2-2; tentatively, D is TRBD2 (5 bases). CDR3 length equals 12 residues. CDR1 MDHEN and CDR2 SYDVKM come from the germline V gene. With 6 bases removed from V and 5 bases from J, the gap between germline ends came to 7 bases. The CDR3 region has the DNA TGTGCCAGCAGAGAGGGAACCGGGGAGCTGTTTTTT. This gives the protein CASREGTGELFF.

CDR3 in amino acids: CASSLIIGRGYTF. CDR3 sequence (DNA): TGTGCCAGCAGCTTAATAATCGGGAGGGGCTACACCTTC. This chain uses TRBV11-2 with TRBJ1-2; D remains unclear. V gave up 2 bases and J gave up 8 bases, with 12 bases separating them. Germline CDR1 and CDR2: SGHAT and FQNNGV. This CDR3 has 13 residues.